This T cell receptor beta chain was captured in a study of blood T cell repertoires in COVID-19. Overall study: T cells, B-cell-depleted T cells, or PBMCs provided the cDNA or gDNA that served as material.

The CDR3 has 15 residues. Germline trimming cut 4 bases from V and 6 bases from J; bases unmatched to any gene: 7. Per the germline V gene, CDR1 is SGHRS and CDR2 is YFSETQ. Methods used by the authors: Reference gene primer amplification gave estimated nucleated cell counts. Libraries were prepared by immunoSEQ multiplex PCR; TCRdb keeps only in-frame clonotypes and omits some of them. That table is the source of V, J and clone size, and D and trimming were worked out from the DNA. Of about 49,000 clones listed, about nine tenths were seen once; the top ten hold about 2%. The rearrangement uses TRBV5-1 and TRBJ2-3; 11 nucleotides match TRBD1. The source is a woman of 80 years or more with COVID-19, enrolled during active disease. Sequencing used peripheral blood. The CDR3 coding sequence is TGCGCCAGCAGCCCCGGACAGGGGGCAGGGGATACGCAGTATTTT. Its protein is CASSPGQGAGDTQYF. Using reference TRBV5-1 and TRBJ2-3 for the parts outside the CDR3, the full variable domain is KAGVTQTPRYLIKTRGQQVTLSCSPISGHRSVSWYQQTPGQGLQFLFEYFSETQRNKGNFPGRFSGRQFSNSRSEMNVSTLELGDSALYLCASSPGQGAGDTQYFGPGTRLTVL.